This T cell receptor beta chain comes out of a study of T-cell memory formation after mild COVID-19 (dated by TCRdb to 2020 to 2023). About the investigation overall: Most TCR sequence clusters were specific to one of the two donors. In a couple of donors, T-cell clones that expanded and contracted after mild COVID-19 were tracked by sequencing TCRalpha and TCRbeta repertoires over time. Two young, previously healthy adult volunteers, one female and one male, were included in the cohort.

This clonotype was detected only a few times. The target of this receptor is not known. No qualities accompany the bases; no much larger clone lies one base away. Ficoll-Paque density gradient centrifugation was used to isolate PBMCs. The study at large found these results: Whether the second-wave clones peaking on day 37 were SARS-CoV-2 specific was not confirmed. The study included only a couple of mild cases, and larger cohorts that include severe cases with pre-infection samples were judged to be necessary. Some responding clones were found in pre-infection memory, which suggests that pre-existing cross-reactive memory T cells took part in the SARS-CoV-2 response. Contracting CD4+ clones turned up mainly in the CM and EM memory subsets, whereas EMRA was where CD8+ clones were enriched. Balanced CD4/CD8 phenotypes were observed for clones contracting from day 15 to 85, whereas a bias towards CD4+ was observed for a second wave of clones expanding from day 15 to 37.

V was cut back by 2 bases and J by 4 bases, leaving a gap of 14 bases between them. From the cysteine through the phenylalanine, the CDR3 covers 15 amino acids. The entry retains the CDR3 DNA only, 45 bases that are in frame from base 1. Reading the germline V gene gives CDR1 SGHVS and CDR2 FQNEAQ. Instrument used: Illumina NovaSeq 6000. TCRalpha and TCRbeta cDNA libraries were constructed by 5'RACE with constant-segment primers, with sample barcodes and unique molecular identifiers being introduced. Trizol reagent was used to extract RNA from every sample. Libraries were amplified in two PCR steps, with a second sample barcode and Illumina TruSeq adapters added in the second step. The libraries were sequenced on an Illumina NovaSeq using 2 x 150 bp paired-end reads. The study's own analysis went as follows. The reads were demultiplexed and collapsed into UMI-guided consensus sequences using migec v1.2.7. Using mixcr v2.1.11, UMI consensuses were aligned to TRA and TRB V and J templates and then assembled into clonotypes. A clonotype was counted as expanded or contracted only if both edgeR and NoisET called the change significant, with noise models trained on biological replicates. For edgeR calls, a false discovery rate-adjusted p below 0.01 and a log2 fold-change threshold of 1 were applied. As an exploratory analysis of dynamics, max-normalized trajectories of the 1000 most abundant clonotypes were examined with PCA combined with hierarchical clustering. Each responding clone was given a CD4 or CD8 phenotype based on the CD4+ and CD8+ repertoires, which had been sequenced separately. The raw public reads went through TCRdb reprocessing: fastp at Q25, MiXCR clone calling, in-frame beta chains kept. Identical CDR3 protein sequences are pooled into one entry, listed with their most common genes and DNA. TCRdb, not the original authors, processed these V and J calls. The sample table records about 500,000 distinct CDR3 sequences; around 21% of these occur just once. The ten largest account for around 12% of the sample.

The sample was PBMCs or a T cell subset sorted from them (not recorded which). The rearranged chain carries TRBV7-8 and TRBJ1-1; TRBD1 is a possible D gene, resting on 6 matching bases. The clonotype comes from an adult woman who had mild COVID-19 (a few samples of this study predate the infection). The sample titles of this study are shuffled in the database, so cell type and time point are left out; the donor was told from shared clones. The nucleotides read TGTGCCAGCAGCTTATTAGGGGGGGGGATCACTGAAGCTTTCTTT. Protein translation: CASSLLGGGITEAFF.